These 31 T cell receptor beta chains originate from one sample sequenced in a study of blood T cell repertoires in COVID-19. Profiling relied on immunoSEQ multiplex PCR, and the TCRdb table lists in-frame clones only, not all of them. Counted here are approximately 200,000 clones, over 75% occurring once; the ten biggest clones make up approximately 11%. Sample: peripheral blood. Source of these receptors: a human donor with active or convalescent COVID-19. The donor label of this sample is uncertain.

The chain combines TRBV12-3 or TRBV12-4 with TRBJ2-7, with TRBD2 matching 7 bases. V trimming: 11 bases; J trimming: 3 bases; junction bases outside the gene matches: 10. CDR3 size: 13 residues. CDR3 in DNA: TGTGCCGGATCTCGGGGCGGGAGCTACGAGCAGTACTTC. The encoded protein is CAGSRGGSYEQYF.

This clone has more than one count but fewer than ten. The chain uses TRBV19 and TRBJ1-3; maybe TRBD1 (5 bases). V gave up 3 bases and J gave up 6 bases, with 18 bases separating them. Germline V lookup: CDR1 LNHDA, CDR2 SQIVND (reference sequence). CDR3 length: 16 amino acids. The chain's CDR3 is CASSILSAGTENTIYF. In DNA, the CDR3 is TGTGCCAGTAGTATTTTATCGGCAGGGACTGAAAACACCATATATTTT.

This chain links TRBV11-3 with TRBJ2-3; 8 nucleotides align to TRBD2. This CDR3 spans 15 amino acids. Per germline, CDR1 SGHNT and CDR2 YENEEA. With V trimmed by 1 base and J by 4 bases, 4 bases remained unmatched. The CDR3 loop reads CASSLAAGVADTQYF. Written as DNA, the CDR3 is TGTGCCAGCAGCTTAGCAGCGGGAGTGGCAGATACGCAGTATTTT.

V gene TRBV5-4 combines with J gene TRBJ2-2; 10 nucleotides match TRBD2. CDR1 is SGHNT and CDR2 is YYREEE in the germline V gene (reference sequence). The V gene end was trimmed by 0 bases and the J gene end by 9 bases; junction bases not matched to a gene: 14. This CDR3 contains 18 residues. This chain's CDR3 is CASSLEIGAGGLTRELFF. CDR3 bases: TGTGCCAGCAGCTTGGAAATTGGAGCGGGAGGGCTTACAAGGGAGCTGTTTTTT.

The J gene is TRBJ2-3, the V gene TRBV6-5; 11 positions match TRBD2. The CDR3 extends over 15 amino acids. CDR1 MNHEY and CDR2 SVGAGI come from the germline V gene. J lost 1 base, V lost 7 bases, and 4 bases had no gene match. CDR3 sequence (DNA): TGTGCCAGCACAGAACTAGCGGGAGGCACAGATACGCAGTATTTT. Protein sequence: CASTELAGGTDTQYF.

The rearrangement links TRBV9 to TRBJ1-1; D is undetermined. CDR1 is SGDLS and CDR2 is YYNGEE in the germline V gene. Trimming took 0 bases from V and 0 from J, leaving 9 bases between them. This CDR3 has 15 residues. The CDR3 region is CASSVAPGLNTEAFF. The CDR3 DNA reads TGTGCCAGCAGCGTAGCCCCAGGCTTGAACACTGAAGCTTTCTTT.

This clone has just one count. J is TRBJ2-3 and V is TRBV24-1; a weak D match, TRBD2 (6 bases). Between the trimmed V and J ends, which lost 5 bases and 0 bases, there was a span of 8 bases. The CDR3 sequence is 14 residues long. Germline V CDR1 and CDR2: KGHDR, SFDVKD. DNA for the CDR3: TGTGCCACCAGTGTGGGAGGTAGCACAGATACGCAGTATTTT. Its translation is CATSVGGSTDTQYF.

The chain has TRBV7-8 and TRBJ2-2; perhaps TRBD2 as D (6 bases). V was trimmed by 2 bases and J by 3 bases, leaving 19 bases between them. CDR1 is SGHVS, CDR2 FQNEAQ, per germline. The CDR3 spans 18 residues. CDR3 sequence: CASSLSGGAVADTGELFF. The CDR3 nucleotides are TGTGCCAGCAGCTTAAGCGGTGGAGCGGTAGCGGACACCGGGGAGCTGTTTTTT.

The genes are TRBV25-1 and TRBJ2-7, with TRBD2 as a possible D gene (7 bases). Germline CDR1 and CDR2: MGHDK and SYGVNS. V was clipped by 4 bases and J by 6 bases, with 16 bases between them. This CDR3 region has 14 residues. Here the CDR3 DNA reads TGTGCCAGCAGTGCTTCGGGGGGCAGAGGCGAGCAGTACTTC. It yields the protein CASSASGGRGEQYF.

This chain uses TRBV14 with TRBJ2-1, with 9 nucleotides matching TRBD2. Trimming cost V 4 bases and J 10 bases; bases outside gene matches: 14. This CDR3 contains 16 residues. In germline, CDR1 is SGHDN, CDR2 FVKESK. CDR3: CASSRVGSGSMREQFF. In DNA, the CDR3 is TGTGCCAGCAGCCGGGTTGGTAGCGGGAGTATGCGGGAGCAGTTCTTC.

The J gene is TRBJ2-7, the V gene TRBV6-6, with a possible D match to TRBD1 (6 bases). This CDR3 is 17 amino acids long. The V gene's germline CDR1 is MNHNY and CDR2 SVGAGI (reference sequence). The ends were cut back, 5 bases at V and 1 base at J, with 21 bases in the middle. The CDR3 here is CASSPSPRGSGSYEQYF. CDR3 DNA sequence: TGTGCCAGCAGTCCCTCCCCCAGGGGTTCAGGGTCCTACGAGCAGTACTTC.

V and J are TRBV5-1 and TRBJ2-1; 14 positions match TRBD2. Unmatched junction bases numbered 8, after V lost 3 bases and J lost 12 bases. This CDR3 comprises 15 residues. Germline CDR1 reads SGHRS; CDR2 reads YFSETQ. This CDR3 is CASSSTSGRAGGQFF. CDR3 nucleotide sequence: TGCGCCAGCAGCTCGACTAGCGGGAGGGCCGGCGGGCAGTTCTTC.

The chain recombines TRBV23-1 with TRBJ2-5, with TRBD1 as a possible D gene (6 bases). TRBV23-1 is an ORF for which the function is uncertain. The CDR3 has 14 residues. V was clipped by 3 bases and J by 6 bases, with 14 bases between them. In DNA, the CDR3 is TGCGCCAGCAGTCAGGGGGCCCTAGGACAGACCCAGTACTTC. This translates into CASSQGALGQTQYF.

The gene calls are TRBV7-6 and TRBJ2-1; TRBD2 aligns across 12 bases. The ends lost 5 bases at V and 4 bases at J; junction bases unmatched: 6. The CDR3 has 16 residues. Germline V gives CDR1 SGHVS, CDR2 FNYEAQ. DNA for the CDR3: TGTGCCAGCAGCCGACTAGCGGGAGACTCTTACAATGAGCAGTTCTTC. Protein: CASSRLAGDSYNEQFF.

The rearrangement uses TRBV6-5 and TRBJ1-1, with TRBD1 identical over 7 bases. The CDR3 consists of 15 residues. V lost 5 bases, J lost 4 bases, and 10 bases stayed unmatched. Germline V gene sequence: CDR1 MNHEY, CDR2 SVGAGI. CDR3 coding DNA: TGTGCCAGCAGTCCGAGACAGGGTGAGGGCACTGAAGCTTTCTTT. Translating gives CASSPRQGEGTEAFF.

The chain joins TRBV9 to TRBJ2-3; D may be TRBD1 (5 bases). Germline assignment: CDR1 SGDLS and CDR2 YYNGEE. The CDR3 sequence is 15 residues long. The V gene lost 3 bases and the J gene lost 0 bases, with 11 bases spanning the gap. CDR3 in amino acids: CASSGAGFSTDTQYF. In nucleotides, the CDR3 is TGTGCCAGCAGCGGGGCAGGGTTTAGCACAGATACGCAGTATTTT.

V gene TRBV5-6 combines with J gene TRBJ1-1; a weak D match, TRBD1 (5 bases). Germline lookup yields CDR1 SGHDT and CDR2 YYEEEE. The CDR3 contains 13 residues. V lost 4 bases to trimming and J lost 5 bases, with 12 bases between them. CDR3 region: CASSAHGGTEAFF. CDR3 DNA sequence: TGTGCCAGCAGCGCTCACGGGGGGACTGAAGCTTTCTTT. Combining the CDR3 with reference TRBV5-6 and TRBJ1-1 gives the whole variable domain DAGVTQSPTHLIKTRGQQVTLRCSPKSGHDTVSWYQQALGQGPQFIFQYYEEEERQRGNFPDRFSGHQFPNYSSELNVNALLLGDSALYLCASSAHGGTEAFFGQGTRLTVV.

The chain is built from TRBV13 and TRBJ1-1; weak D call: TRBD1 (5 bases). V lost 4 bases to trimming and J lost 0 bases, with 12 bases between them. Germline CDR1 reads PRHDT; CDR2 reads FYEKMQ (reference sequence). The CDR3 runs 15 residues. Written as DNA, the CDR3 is TGTGCCAGCAGCTCCCGGCGGGGCATGAACACTGAAGCTTTCTTT. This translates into CASSSRRGMNTEAFF.

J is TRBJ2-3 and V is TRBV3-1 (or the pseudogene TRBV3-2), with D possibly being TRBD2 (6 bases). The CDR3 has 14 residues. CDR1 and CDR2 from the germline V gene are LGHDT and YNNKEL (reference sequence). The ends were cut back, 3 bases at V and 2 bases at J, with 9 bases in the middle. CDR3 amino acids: CASSQRDPTDTQYF. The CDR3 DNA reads TGTGCCAGCAGCCAGCGGGACCCCACAGATACGCAGTATTTT.

CDR3 amino acids: CASSLDEGRYGYTF. DNA for the CDR3: TGCGCCAGCAGCTTGGACGAGGGTCGATATGGCTACACCTTC. The chain couples TRBV5-1 to TRBJ1-2; D is uncertain. Trimming shortened V by 0 bases and J by 5 bases, and 11 bases separated the two germline ends. Looked up from germline, CDR1 is SGHRS and CDR2 is YFSETQ. The CDR3 length is 14 residues.

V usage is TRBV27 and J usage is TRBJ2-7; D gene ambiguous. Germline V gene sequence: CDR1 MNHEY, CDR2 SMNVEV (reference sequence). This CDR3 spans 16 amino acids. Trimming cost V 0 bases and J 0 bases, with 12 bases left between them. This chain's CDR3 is CASSLSATFSSYEQYF. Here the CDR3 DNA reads TGTGCCAGCAGTTTATCAGCGACCTTTAGCTCCTACGAGCAGTACTTC.

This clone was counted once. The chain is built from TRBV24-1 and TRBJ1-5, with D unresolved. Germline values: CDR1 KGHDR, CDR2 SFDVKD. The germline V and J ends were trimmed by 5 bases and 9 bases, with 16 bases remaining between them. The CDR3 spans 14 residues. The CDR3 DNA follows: TGTGCCACCAGTGGCCACGACAAGGAATGGCCCCAGCATTTT. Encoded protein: CATSGHDKEWPQHF.

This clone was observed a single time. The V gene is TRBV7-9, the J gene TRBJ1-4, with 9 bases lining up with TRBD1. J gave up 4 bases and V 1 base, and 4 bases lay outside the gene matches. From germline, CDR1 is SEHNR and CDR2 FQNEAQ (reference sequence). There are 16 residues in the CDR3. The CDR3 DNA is TGTGCCAGCAGCTTAGGTTTGGGACAGGGTAATGAAAAACTGTTTTTT. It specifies CASSLGLGQGNEKLFF.

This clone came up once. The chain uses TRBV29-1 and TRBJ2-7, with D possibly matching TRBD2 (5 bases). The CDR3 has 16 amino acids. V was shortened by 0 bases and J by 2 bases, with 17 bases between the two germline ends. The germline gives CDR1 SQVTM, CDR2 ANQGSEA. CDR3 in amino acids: CSVEEALGGSTYEQYF. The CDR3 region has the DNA TGCAGCGTTGAAGAGGCCCTGGGTGGGAGTACCTACGAGCAGTACTTC.

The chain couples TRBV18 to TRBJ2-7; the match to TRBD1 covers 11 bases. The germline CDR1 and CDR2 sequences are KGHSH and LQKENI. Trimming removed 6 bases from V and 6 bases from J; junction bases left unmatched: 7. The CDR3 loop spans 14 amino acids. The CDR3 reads CASSSGTGGSEQYF. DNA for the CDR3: TGTGCCAGCTCGTCCGGGACAGGGGGATCCGAGCAGTACTTC.

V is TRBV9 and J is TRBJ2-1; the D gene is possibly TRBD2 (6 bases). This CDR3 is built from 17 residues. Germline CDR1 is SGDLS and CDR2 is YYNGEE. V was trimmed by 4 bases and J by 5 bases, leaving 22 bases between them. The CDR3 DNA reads TGTGCCAGCAGCCCCTCGCTAGCGCCATCCTCTAACAATGAGCAGTTCTTC. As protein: CASSPSLAPSSNNEQFF.

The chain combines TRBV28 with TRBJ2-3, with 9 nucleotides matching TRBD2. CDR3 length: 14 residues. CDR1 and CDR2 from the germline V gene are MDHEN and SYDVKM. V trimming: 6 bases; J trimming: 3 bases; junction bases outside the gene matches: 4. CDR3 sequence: CASSLAGATDTQYF. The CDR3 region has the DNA TGTGCCAGCAGCTTAGCGGGAGCGACAGATACGCAGTATTTT.

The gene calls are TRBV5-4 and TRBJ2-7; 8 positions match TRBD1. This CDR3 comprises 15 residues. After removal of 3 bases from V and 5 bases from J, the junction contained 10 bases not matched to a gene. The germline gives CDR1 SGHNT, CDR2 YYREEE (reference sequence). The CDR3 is CASSSSTGANNEQYF. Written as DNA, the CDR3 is TGTGCCAGCAGCTCTTCGACAGGGGCGAACAACGAGCAGTACTTC. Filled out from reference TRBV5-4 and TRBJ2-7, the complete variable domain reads ETGVTQSPTHLIKTRGQQVTLRCSSQSGHNTVSWYQQALGQGPQFIFQYYREEENGRGNFPPRFSGLQFPNYSSELNVNALELDDSALYLCASSSSTGANNEQYFGPGTRLTVT.

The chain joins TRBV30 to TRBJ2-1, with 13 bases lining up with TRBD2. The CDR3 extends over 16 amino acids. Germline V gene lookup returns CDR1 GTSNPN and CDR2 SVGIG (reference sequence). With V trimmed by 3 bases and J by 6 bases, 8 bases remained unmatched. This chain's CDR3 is CAWRVKLAGGGNEQFF. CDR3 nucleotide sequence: TGTGCCTGGAGGGTGAAACTAGCGGGAGGGGGCAATGAGCAGTTCTTC.

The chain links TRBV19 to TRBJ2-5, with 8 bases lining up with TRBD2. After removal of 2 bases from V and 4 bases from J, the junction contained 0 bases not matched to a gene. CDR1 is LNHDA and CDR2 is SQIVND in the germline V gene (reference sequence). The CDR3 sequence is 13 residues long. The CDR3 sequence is CASSILAGETQYF. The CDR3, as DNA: TGTGCCAGTAGTATACTAGCGGGAGAGACCCAGTACTTC.

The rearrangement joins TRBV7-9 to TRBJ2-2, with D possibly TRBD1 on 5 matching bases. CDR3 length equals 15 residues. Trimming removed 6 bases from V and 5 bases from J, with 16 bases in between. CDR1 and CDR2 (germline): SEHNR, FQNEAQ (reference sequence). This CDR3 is CASRTRIGATGELFF. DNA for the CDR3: TGTGCCAGCAGGACCAGAATAGGGGCGACCGGGGAGCTGTTTTTT.